The entry that follows covers one T cell receptor (beta chain) sequence. Its antigen remains unidentified. Qualities for individual bases were not recorded, and no much larger clone is one base off. This sample was taken from a study of blood T cell repertoires in COVID-19 (dated by TCRdb to 2020 to 2021). Context from the whole study: Samples covering the acute and convalescent phases of COVID-19 were provided by collaborators in the United States, Italy and Spain. The prospective study material was composed of cDNA or gDNA derived from T cells, B-cell-depleted T cells, or PBMCs. Deeply sampled blood TCRbeta repertoires from subjects exposed to, actively infected with, or recovered from COVID-19 were included in the dataset. The repertoires were released in a freely available public database intended as a resource for research on the immune response to SARS-CoV-2. The samples were drawn from the first 160 participants of the ongoing ImmuneRACE study and from 1,254 subjects provided by 6 global collaborators. The sample metadata nearly always contained a de-identified subject ID, COVID-19 status, age in years and sex. Where available, HLA class I and class II types were taken from metadata supplied by the sample provider and were not determined by assay-based typing.

TCRbeta CDR3 regions were amplified from genomic DNA using the immunoSEQ Assay, a bias-controlled multiplex PCR. Per the authors' processing: Within the assay, amplification of reference gene primers was used to estimate how many nucleated cells each sample contained. Sequence reads were collapsed and filtered to measure the absolute abundance of every unique TCRbeta CDR3 rearrangement. For each sample, productive Simpson clonality was calculated as the square root of Simpson's diversity index over productive rearrangements. TCRdb stores this immuneACCESS table with in-frame sequences only. Part of the clones is absent; in the studies checked, under half of the shortfall reflects unresolved V genes, and no reason is known for the rest. The DNA gave D and trimming, while V, J and clone size come from that table. The sample profile shows roughly 80,000 clones; around 79% of them were found once. The top ten hold 12% of the sample.

Each collaborating institution followed its own protocols to collect whole blood in K2EDTA tubes. For TCRbeta analysis, collaborators shipped samples as frozen whole blood, isolated PBMCs, or DNA extracted from either of those sample types. What the study reported, not specific to this receptor: How much clinical and demographic metadata was included differed by source and by participant, and the metadata was provided uncurated.

The germline V gene (reference sequence) specifies LGHDT as CDR1 and YNNKEL as CDR2. The CDR3, from cysteine to phenylalanine, totals 14 residues. Left in the record is the CDR3 DNA by itself, 42 bases read in frame from the first base. V is clipped by 0 bases and J by 8 bases, and the sequence between their germline boundaries is 11 bases long. Material: peripheral blood. The chain was built from TRBV3-1 (or the pseudogene TRBV3-2) and TRBJ2-1; a tentative D match to TRBD2 spans 5 bases. This receptor was obtained from a man at least 80 years old with acute or convalescent COVID-19. The CDR3 is CASSQEVGSHEQFF. The nucleotide sequence is given as TGTGCCAGCAGCCAAGAAGTAGGGAGCCATGAGCAGTTCTTC.